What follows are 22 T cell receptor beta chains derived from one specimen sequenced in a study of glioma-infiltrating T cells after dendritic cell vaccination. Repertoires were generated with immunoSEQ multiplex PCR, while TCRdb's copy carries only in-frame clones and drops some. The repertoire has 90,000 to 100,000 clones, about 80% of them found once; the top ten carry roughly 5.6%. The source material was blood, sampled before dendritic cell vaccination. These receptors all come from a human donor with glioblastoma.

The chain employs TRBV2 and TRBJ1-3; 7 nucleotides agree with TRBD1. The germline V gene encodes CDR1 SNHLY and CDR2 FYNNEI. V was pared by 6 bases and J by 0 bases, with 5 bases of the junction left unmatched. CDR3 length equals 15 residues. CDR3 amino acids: CASRTDRSSGNTIYF. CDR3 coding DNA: TGTGCCAGCAGGACGGACAGGAGCTCTGGAAACACCATATATTTT.

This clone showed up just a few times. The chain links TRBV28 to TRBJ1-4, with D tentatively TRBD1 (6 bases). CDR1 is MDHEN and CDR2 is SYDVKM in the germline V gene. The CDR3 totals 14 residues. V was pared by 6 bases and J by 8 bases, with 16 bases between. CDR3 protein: CASSQTGIGEKLFF. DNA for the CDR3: TGTGCCAGCAGCCAAACAGGGATAGGGGAAAAACTGTTTTTT.

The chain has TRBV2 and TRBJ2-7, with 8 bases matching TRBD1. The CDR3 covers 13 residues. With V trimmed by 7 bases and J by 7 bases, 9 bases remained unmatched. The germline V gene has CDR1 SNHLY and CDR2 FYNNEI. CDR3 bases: TGTGCCAGCAAAGGACAGGGTTTGGGGGAGCAGTACTTC. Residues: CASKGQGLGEQYF.

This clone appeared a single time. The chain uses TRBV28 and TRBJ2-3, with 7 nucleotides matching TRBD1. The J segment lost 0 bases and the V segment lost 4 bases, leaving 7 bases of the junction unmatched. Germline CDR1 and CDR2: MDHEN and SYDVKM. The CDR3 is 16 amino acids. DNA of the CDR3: TGTGCCAGCAGTTATCCGGGACAGACTAGCACAGATACGCAGTATTTT. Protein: CASSYPGQTSTDTQYF.

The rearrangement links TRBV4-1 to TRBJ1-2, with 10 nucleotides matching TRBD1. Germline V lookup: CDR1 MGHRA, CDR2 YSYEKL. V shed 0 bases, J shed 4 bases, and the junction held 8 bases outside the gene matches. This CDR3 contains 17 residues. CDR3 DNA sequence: TGCGCCAGCAGCCAAGATGAAGCGACAGGGGGCTTCTATGGCTACACCTTC. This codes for CASSQDEATGGFYGYTF.

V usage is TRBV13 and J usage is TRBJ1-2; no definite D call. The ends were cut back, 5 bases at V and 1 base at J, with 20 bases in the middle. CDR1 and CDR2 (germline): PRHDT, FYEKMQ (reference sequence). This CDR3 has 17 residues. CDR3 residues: CASSPSELNPINYGYTF. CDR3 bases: TGTGCCAGCAGCCCCTCGGAGCTTAACCCTATTAACTATGGCTACACCTTC.

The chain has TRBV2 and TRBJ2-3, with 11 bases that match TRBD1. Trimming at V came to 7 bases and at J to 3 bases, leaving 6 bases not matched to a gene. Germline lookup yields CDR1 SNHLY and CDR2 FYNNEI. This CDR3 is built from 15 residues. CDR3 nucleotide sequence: TGTGCCAGCACTCCGGGACAGGGGGGAACAGATACGCAGTATTTT. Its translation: CASTPGQGGTDTQYF.

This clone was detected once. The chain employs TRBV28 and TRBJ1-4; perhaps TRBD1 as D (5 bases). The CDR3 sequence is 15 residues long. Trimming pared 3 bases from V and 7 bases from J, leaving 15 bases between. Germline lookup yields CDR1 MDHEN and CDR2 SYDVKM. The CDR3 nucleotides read TGTGCCAGCAGTTTCCCCGGGGGAAAGGGTGAAAAACTGTTTTTT. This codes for CASSFPGGKGEKLFF.

The CDR3 sequence is CASSLGGPEQYF. The CDR3 nucleotides are TGCGCCAGCAGCTTGGGGGGGCCCGAGCAGTACTTC. The chain has TRBV5-1 and TRBJ2-7; D may be TRBD1 (6 bases). Trimming left V 0 bases short and J 6 bases short, with 7 bases between. Germline V CDR1 and CDR2: SGHRS, YFSETQ. This CDR3 is 12 amino acids long.

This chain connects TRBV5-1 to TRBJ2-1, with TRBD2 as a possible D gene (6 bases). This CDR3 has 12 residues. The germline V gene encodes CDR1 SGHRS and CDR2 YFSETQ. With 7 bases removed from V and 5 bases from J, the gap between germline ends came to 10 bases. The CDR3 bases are TGCGCCAGCGGGAGGATTAACAATGAGCAGTTCTTC. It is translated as CASGRINNEQFF.

The CDR3 DNA sequence: TGTGCCATCGCGACAGGGGGGAGCTATGGCTACACCTTC. This encodes CAIATGGSYGYTF. The V call is TRBV28, the J call TRBJ1-2, with TRBD1 matching 9 bases. V shed 10 bases and J 4 bases; nucleotides not matched to a gene: 7. The germline V gene has CDR1 MDHEN and CDR2 SYDVKM. The CDR3 sequence is 13 residues long.

The CDR3 DNA reads as TGTGCCAGCAAAACCCCAGGGTTGAACACTGAAGCTTTCTTT. Translation: CASKTPGLNTEAFF. The rearrangement links TRBV28 to TRBJ1-1; D might be TRBD1 (5 bases). Between the trimmed V and J ends, which lost 7 bases and 0 bases, there was a span of 12 bases. This CDR3 comprises 14 residues. In germline, CDR1 is MDHEN, CDR2 SYDVKM.

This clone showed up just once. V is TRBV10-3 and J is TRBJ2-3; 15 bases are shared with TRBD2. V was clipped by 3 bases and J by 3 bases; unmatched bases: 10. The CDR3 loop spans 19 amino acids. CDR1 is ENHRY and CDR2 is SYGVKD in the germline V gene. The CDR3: CAISDAGTSGRMGTDTQYF. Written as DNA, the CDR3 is TGTGCCATCAGTGACGCCGGGACTAGCGGGAGGATGGGGACAGATACGCAGTATTTT.

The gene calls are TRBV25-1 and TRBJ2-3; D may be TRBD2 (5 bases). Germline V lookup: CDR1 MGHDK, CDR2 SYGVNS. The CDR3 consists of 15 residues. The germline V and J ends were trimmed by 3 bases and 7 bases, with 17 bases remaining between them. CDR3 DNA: TGTGCCAGCAGTGAGACGGCTGGGAGTCTAAATACGCAGTATTTT. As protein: CASSETAGSLNTQYF. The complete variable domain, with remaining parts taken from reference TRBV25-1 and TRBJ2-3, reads EADIYQTPRYLVIGTGKKITLECSQTMGHDKMYWYQQDPGMELHLIHYSYGVNSTEKGDLSSESTVSRIRTEHFPLTLESARPSHTSQYLCASSETAGSLNTQYFGPGTRLTVL.

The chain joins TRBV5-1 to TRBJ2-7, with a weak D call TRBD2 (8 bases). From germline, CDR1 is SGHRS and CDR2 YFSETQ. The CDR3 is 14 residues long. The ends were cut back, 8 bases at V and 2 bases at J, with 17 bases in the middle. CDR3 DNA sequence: TGCGCCAGGGTAGCGGGGACAGCCGCCTACGAGCAGTACTTC. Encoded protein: CARVAGTAAYEQYF.

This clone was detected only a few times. CDR3 sequence reads: CASRGYTF. The CDR3 nucleotides read TGTGCCAGTCGGGGCTACACCTTC. The chain is built from TRBV2 and TRBJ1-2; D gene uncertain. In germline, CDR1 is SNHLY, CDR2 FYNNEI. There are 8 residues in the CDR3. Deletions cut 9 bases from V and 8 bases from J, with 4 bases between.

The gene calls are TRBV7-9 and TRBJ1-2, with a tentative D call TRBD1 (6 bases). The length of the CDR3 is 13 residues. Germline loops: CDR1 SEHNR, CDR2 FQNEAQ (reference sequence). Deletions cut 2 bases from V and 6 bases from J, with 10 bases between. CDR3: CASSLPGTNGYTF. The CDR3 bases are TGTGCCAGCAGCTTACCCGGGACAAATGGCTACACCTTC.

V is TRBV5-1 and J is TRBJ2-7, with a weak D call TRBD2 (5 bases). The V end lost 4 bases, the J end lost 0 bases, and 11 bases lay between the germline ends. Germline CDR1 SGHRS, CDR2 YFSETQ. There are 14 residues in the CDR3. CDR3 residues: CASSGGRSSYEQYF. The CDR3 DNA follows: TGCGCCAGCAGCGGAGGACGGAGCTCCTACGAGCAGTACTTC. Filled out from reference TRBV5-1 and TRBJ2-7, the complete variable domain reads KAGVTQTPRYLIKTRGQQVTLSCSPISGHRSVSWYQQTPGQGLQFLFEYFSETQRNKGNFPGRFSGRQFSNSRSEMNVSTLELGDSALYLCASSGGRSSYEQYFGPGTRLTVT.

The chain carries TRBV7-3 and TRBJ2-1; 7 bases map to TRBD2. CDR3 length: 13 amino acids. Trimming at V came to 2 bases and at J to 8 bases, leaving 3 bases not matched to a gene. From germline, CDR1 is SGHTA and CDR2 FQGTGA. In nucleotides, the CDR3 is TGTGCCAGCAGCTTAGGGCTAGCGGATGAGCAGTTCTTC. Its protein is CASSLGLADEQFF.

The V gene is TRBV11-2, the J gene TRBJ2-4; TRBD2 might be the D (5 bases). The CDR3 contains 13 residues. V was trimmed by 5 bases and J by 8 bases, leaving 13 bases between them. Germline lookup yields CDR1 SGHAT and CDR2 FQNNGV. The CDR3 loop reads CASSPSPRDIQYF. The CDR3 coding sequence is TGTGCCAGCAGCCCCTCCCCGCGGGACATTCAGTACTTC.

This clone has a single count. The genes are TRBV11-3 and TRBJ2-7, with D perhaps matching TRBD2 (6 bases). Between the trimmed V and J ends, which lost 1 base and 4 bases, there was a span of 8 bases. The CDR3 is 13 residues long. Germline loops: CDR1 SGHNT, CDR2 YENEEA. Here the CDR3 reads CASSLGDSYEQYF. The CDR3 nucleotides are TGTGCCAGCAGCTTAGGGGACTCGTACGAGCAGTACTTC.

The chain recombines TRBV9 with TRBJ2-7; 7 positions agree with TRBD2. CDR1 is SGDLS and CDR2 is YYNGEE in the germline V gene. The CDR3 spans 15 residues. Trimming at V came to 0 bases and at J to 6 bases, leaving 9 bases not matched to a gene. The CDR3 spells CASSVEVAGVGEQYF. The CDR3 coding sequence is TGTGCCAGCAGCGTAGAAGTTGCGGGAGTCGGCGAGCAGTACTTC.